This is a list of T cell receptor beta chains from one sample in a study of cytomegalovirus exposure and HLA in healthy donors. Sequencing used immunoSEQ multiplex PCR; TCRdb keeps in-frame clones, though not all of them. The sample has 84,000 or so clones, approximately 77% seen once. The specimen sequenced was PBMCs. The receptors shown here come from a man aged 25 to 40 in good health and CMV-seronegative. The CDR3 runs from the conserved cysteine through the conserved F or W. The order of the fields is V gene, J gene, clone size, D gene, CDR3 DNA, CDR3 protein. D genes are given only for firm matches. Clone sizes are given selectively: once, few, many, or a class where the clone is expanded.

v_gene: TRBV29-1
j_gene: TRBJ1-1
abundance: -
d_gene: TRBD1
CDR3nt: TGCAGCGTTGAAGGGGACAGGGGGAACACTGAAGCTTTCTTT
CDR3aa: CSVEGDRGNTEAFF

v_gene: TRBV5-1
j_gene: TRBJ1-2
abundance: -
d_gene: -
CDR3nt: TGCGCCAGCAGGATAGGCCTCATAGCCTTTAACTATGGCTACACCTTC
CDR3aa: CASRIGLIAFNYGYTF

v_gene: TRBV4-3
j_gene: TRBJ2-2
abundance: -
d_gene: -
CDR3nt: TGCGCCAGCAGCCAAGATCCCAGACACGGGGAGCTGTTTTTT
CDR3aa: CASSQDPRHGELFF

v_gene: TRBV6-6
j_gene: TRBJ2-2
abundance: -
d_gene: -
CDR3nt: TGTGCCAGCAGTTCCGGGTACGGAACCGGGGAGCTGTTTTTT
CDR3aa: CASSSGYGTGELFF

v_gene: TRBV28
j_gene: TRBJ2-1
abundance: -
d_gene: -
CDR3nt: TGTGCCAGCGGGGGAGCGGGCGGGAACTTCCACAATGAGCAGTTCTTC
CDR3aa: CASGGAGGNFHNEQFF

v_gene: TRBV14
j_gene: TRBJ1-2
abundance: -
d_gene: -
CDR3nt: TGTGCCAGCAGCCAAGAGCCGACAGGCCGCTACACCTTC
CDR3aa: CASSQEPTGRYTF

v_gene: TRBV19
j_gene: TRBJ2-7
abundance: -
d_gene: TRBD1
CDR3nt: TGTGCCAGTAGTATGGGACAGAAATCCTACGAGCAGTACTTC
CDR3aa: CASSMGQKSYEQYF

v_gene: TRBV4-3
j_gene: TRBJ1-3
abundance: -
d_gene: -
CDR3nt: TGCGCCAGCAGCCAAGGGACAGCGGACCGACCGTACATATATTTT
CDR3aa: CASSQGTADRPYIYF

v_gene: TRBV6-5
j_gene: TRBJ1-2
abundance: -
d_gene: -
CDR3nt: TGTGCCAGCAGTTTTGGGGGAGGAGGACGTGGCTATGGCTACACCTTC
CDR3aa: CASSFGGGGRGYGYTF

v_gene: TRBV19
j_gene: TRBJ1-1
abundance: -
d_gene: -
CDR3nt: TGTGCCAGTAGTATTGAGGCAGTAAACCCTGAAGCTTTCTTT
CDR3aa: CASSIEAVNPEAFF

v_gene: TRBV5-5
j_gene: TRBJ2-7
abundance: -
d_gene: -
CDR3nt: TGTGCCAGCAGCTTGTCGTCAGGGCCTCCCTACGAGCAGTACTTC
CDR3aa: CASSLSSGPPYEQYF

v_gene: TRBV5-4
j_gene: TRBJ1-4
abundance: few
d_gene: -
CDR3nt: TGTGCCAGCAGCTTGCGCGCAGGGTCTGAAAAACTGTTTTTT
CDR3aa: CASSLRAGSEKLFF

v_gene: TRBV5-4
j_gene: TRBJ2-7
abundance: -
d_gene: -
CDR3nt: TGTGCCAGCAGCAAGGACTCGACCTACGAGCAGTACTTC
CDR3aa: CASSKDSTYEQYF

v_gene: TRBV10-2
j_gene: TRBJ2-2
abundance: -
d_gene: -
CDR3nt: TGCGCCAGCTCCCTCTTGAACACCGGGGAGCTGTTTTTT
CDR3aa: CASSLLNTGELFF

v_gene: TRBV5-1
j_gene: TRBJ1-4
abundance: -
d_gene: TRBD1
CDR3nt: TGCGCCAGCAGCCCGGGACAGCTTGCAACTAATGAAAAACTGTTTTTT
CDR3aa: CASSPGQLATNEKLFF

v_gene: TRBV28
j_gene: TRBJ1-5
abundance: -
d_gene: TRBD1
CDR3nt: TGTGCCAGCAGTTACCAGGGGGAGATTCAGCCCCAGCATTTT
CDR3aa: CASSYQGEIQPQHF